The TCR beta chain described here comes from a study of regulatory T cells in long-lasting Graves disease. Time point meaning: newly diagnosed GD, antithyroid drugs for less than 3 months. PBMCs provided the RNA from which the TCR library was made. The authors built TCR beta libraries using iRepertoire HTBI primers and Arm-PCR of CDR3 regions. From the multiplex PCR reads, TCRdb called clonotypes with MiXCR, one entry per CDR3 protein. Of hundreds of thousands of distinct CDR3 sequences listed, about 15% are singletons. These data were likewise used in another study, on T cells in Graves' hyperthyroidism and ophthalmopathy.

This clonotype was sampled from a woman in her 30s with Graves disease. The starting material was peripheral blood mononuclear cells (PBMCs), obtained at new diagnosis, from a patient treated with antithyroid drugs.

As DNA, the CDR3 is TGTGCCAGCAGCCGGACTAGCGGGATGAATGAGCAGTTCTTC. This gives the protein CASSRTSGMNEQFF. The V and J genes are TRBV13 and TRBJ2-1; 12 bases agree with TRBD2. Germline V gene data show CDR1 as PRHDT and CDR2 as FYEKMQ (reference sequence). V trimming: 5 bases; J trimming: 7 bases; junction bases outside the gene matches: 3. The CDR3 contains 14 residues.